This T cell receptor (beta chain) was found in a study of blood T cells in healthy people across ages. The study, taken as a whole, reports: Diversity of TCR beta per million T cells declined in a roughly linear way with age.

The use of a sample-barcoded 5' primer and a J-beta primer mix characterized a second PCR of roughly 7 to 11 cycles. TCRdb re-called the 5' RACE reads through MiXCR, storing one row per CDR3 protein. The repertoire holds about 1.1 million distinct CDR3 sequences, with more than 30% as singletons. Trimming stripped 5 bases from V and 5 bases from J, with 12 bases between. The germline gives CDR1 MNHEY, CDR2 SVGEGT. The CDR3 contains 13 residues. Of note for this clonotype: As yet, its antigen is unknown. This may be a read error: a much more frequent sequence differs by one nucleotide.

Donors ranged from roughly 6 to 95 years old and were healthy Caucasians in Russia. The gene calls are TRBV6-2 or TRBV6-3 and TRBJ1-2; D is perhaps TRBD1 (5 bases). The clonotype was recovered from a man younger than 35 in good health. Material: blood. The DNA of the CDR3 is TGTGCCAGCAGTCCGGACAAGGCTTATGGCTACACCTTC. Residues: CASSPDKAYGYTF.